This T cell receptor (beta chain) is from a study of blood T cells in healthy people across ages. For the second PCR, which ran for about 7 to 11 cycles, a sample-barcoded 5' primer and a J-beta primer mix were used. TCRdb reprocessed the 5' RACE reads via MiXCR and lists one record per CDR3 protein. The table records 1,100,000 or so distinct CDR3 sequences, 35% to 50% of them present only once. Note on this clonotype: The target antigen is unknown.

Regarding the study as a whole: The study regarded diversity estimates from one million T cells as underestimates.

The clonotype was recovered from a woman aged 60 to 75 in good health. Input material: blood.

Here the CDR3 reads CASNRGNSNQPQHF. CDR3 sequence (DNA): TGTGCCAGCAATCGGGGGAATAGCAATCAGCCCCAGCATTTT. The chain uses TRBV2 and TRBJ1-5; D might be TRBD1 (5 bases). The CDR3 loop spans 14 amino acids. The V gene lost 7 bases and the J gene lost 0 bases, with 10 bases spanning the gap. Germline loops: CDR1 SNHLY, CDR2 FYNNEI.